Listed below are T cell receptor beta chains from one sample, sequenced in a study of blood T cell repertoires in COVID-19. Assay used: immunoSEQ multiplex PCR; TCRdb lists only in-frame clones, some missing. The sample carries 220,000 or so clones, about three quarters recorded once. The sequenced sample was peripheral blood. Receptors originate from an older woman with acute or convalescent COVID-19. Both conserved end residues are part of each CDR3. A D gene is named only where the DNA matches it firmly. Size values are once, few and many counts, or a class for expanded clones, and some rows have none.

V gene: TRBV19
D gene: NA
clone size: NA
J gene: TRBJ2-7
CDR3 protein: CASGTTGLSYEQYF
CDR3 DNA: TGTGCCAGTGGAACCACCGGACTTTCCTACGAGCAGTACTTC

V gene: TRBV7-6
D gene: NA
clone size: NA
J gene: TRBJ1-2
CDR3 protein: CASSFPSGEGYTF
CDR3 DNA: TGTGCCAGCAGCTTCCCCTCAGGGGAAGGCTACACCTTC

V gene: TRBV27
D gene: NA
clone size: NA
J gene: TRBJ2-2
CDR3 protein: CASSLWAGASGELFF
CDR3 DNA: TGTGCCAGCAGTTTATGGGCAGGGGCGAGCGGGGAGCTGTTTTTT

V gene: TRBV9
D gene: TRBD2
clone size: NA
J gene: TRBJ2-2
CDR3 protein: CASSPIIAGTMNTGELFF
CDR3 DNA: TGTGCCAGCAGCCCTATAATAGCGGGAACTATGAACACCGGGGAGCTGTTTTTT

V gene: TRBV29-1
D gene: TRBD1
clone size: NA
J gene: TRBJ1-2
CDR3 protein: CSGGQGAGGYTF
CDR3 DNA: TGCAGCGGTGGACAGGGGGCGGGTGGCTACACCTTC

V gene: TRBV3-1/TRBV3-2
D gene: NA
clone size: NA
J gene: TRBJ1-3
CDR3 protein: CASSRATGRFGVGNTIYF
CDR3 DNA: TGTGCCAGCAGCCGAGCGACAGGCCGTTTTGGCGTTGGAAACACCATATATTTT

V gene: TRBV24-1
D gene: TRBD2
clone size: NA
J gene: TRBJ2-2
CDR3 protein: CATSDRTSDLTGELFF
CDR3 DNA: TGTGCCACCAGTGATAGGACTAGCGATTTAACCGGGGAGCTGTTTTTT

V gene: TRBV27
D gene: NA
clone size: NA
J gene: TRBJ1-2
CDR3 protein: CASSPRPGNGYGYTF
CDR3 DNA: TGTGCCAGCAGCCCCCGGCCGGGGAATGGCTATGGCTACACCTTC

V gene: TRBV5-1
D gene: TRBD2
clone size: NA
J gene: TRBJ2-2
CDR3 protein: CASSLEASGRGSGELFF
CDR3 DNA: TGCGCCAGCAGCTTGGAGGCTAGCGGGAGAGGGTCCGGGGAGCTGTTTTTT

V gene: TRBV5-1
D gene: TRBD1
clone size: NA
J gene: TRBJ2-2
CDR3 protein: CASSPRDRGVTGELFF
CDR3 DNA: TGCGCCAGCAGCCCCCGGGACAGGGGCGTCACCGGGGAGCTGTTTTTT

V gene: TRBV7-2
D gene: TRBD1
clone size: NA
J gene: TRBJ1-1
CDR3 protein: CASSLDRGTEAFF
CDR3 DNA: TGTGCCAGCAGCCTGGACAGGGGAACTGAAGCTTTCTTT

V gene: TRBV30
D gene: NA
clone size: NA
J gene: TRBJ1-6
CDR3 protein: CAWSVPPTAYNSPLHF
CDR3 DNA: TGTGCCTGGAGTGTACCACCGACAGCCTATAATTCACCCCTCCACTTT

V gene: TRBV6-6
D gene: TRBD1
clone size: NA
J gene: TRBJ1-5
CDR3 protein: CASSYRQGGGMPQHF
CDR3 DNA: TGTGCCAGCAGTTATCGACAGGGCGGCGGGATGCCCCAGCATTTT

V gene: TRBV29-1
D gene: TRBD2
clone size: NA
J gene: TRBJ2-2
CDR3 protein: CSVELGGTVNTGELFF
CDR3 DNA: TGCAGCGTTGAATTGGGGGGGACGGTGAACACCGGGGAGCTGTTTTTT

V gene: TRBV3-1/TRBV3-2
D gene: NA
clone size: few
J gene: TRBJ1-1
CDR3 protein: CASSRAFEAFF
CDR3 DNA: TGTGCCAGCAGCCGGGCCTTTGAAGCTTTCTTT

V gene: TRBV5-6
D gene: TRBD2
clone size: NA
J gene: TRBJ2-7
CDR3 protein: CASSVSGRAHEQYF
CDR3 DNA: TGTGCCAGCAGCGTGAGCGGGAGGGCCCACGAGCAGTACTTC

V gene: TRBV5-6
D gene: TRBD1
clone size: NA
J gene: TRBJ2-7
CDR3 protein: CASSNLGQGAYEQYF
CDR3 DNA: TGTGCCAGCAGCAATTTGGGACAGGGGGCCTACGAGCAGTACTTC

V gene: TRBV5-5
D gene: NA
clone size: few
J gene: TRBJ2-5
CDR3 protein: CASSLAPGMETQYF
CDR3 DNA: TGTGCCAGCAGCTTGGCCCCAGGGATGGAGACCCAGTACTTC

V gene: TRBV4-1
D gene: NA
clone size: NA
J gene: TRBJ2-7
CDR3 protein: CASRQVGGGTRNEQYF
CDR3 DNA: TGCGCCAGCAGACAAGTGGGGGGGGGCACTCGGAACGAGCAGTACTTC

V gene: TRBV24-1
D gene: TRBD1
clone size: NA
J gene: TRBJ1-2
CDR3 protein: CATSDTGTGGDGYTF
CDR3 DNA: TGTGCCACCAGTGACACCGGGACAGGGGGGGATGGCTACACCTTC

V gene: TRBV3-1/TRBV3-2
D gene: TRBD1
clone size: once
J gene: TRBJ1-1
CDR3 protein: CASRPGQYGMNTEAFF
CDR3 DNA: TGTGCCAGCAGACCGGGACAGTACGGAATGAACACTGAAGCTTTCTTT

V gene: TRBV7-8
D gene: TRBD1
clone size: NA
J gene: TRBJ1-1
CDR3 protein: CASSHAGGDTEAFF
CDR3 DNA: TGTGCCAGCAGCCACGCAGGGGGTGACACTGAAGCTTTCTTT

V gene: TRBV1
D gene: NA
clone size: NA
J gene: TRBJ2-2
CDR3 protein: CTSSQEGLAENTGELFF
CDR3 DNA: TGCACCAGCAGCCAAGAGGGACTAGCGGAGAACACCGGGGAGCTGTTTTTT

V gene: TRBV4-2
D gene: TRBD2
clone size: few
J gene: TRBJ2-2
CDR3 protein: CASSQDGTGGIGELFF
CDR3 DNA: TGTGCCAGCAGCCAAGATGGGACGGGAGGTATCGGGGAGCTGTTTTTT

V gene: TRBV7-2
D gene: TRBD2
clone size: NA
J gene: TRBJ2-1
CDR3 protein: CASSPTSGITGEQFF
CDR3 DNA: TGTGCCAGCAGCCCGACTAGCGGGATTACCGGTGAGCAGTTCTTC

V gene: TRBV28
D gene: NA
clone size: NA
J gene: TRBJ1-3
CDR3 protein: CATTTILYSGNTIYF
CDR3 DNA: TGTGCCACCACTACAATCCTGTACTCTGGAAACACCATATATTTT

V gene: TRBV2
D gene: NA
clone size: NA
J gene: TRBJ1-6
CDR3 protein: CASSEDGEPLGTLHF
CDR3 DNA: TGTGCCAGCAGTGAAGACGGGGAGCCCCTGGGAACCCTCCACTTT

V gene: TRBV5-6
D gene: TRBD1
clone size: NA
J gene: TRBJ1-1
CDR3 protein: CASSRGQVNTEAFF
CDR3 DNA: TGTGCCAGCAGCCGAGGACAGGTGAACACTGAAGCTTTCTTT

V gene: TRBV2
D gene: TRBD1
clone size: once
J gene: TRBJ1-4
CDR3 protein: CASSRQGTGATNEKLFF
CDR3 DNA: TGTGCCAGCTCACGACAGGGGACTGGGGCAACTAATGAAAAACTGTTTTTT

V gene: TRBV5-4
D gene: NA
clone size: NA
J gene: TRBJ2-7
CDR3 protein: CASSSSATTYEQYF
CDR3 DNA: TGTGCCAGCAGCTCTAGCGCCACTACCTACGAGCAGTACTTC

V gene: TRBV13
D gene: TRBD1
clone size: NA
J gene: TRBJ2-3
CDR3 protein: CASSLLYRDSLQYF
CDR3 DNA: TGTGCCAGCAGCTTATTGTACCGGGACAGCCTGCAGTATTTT

V gene: TRBV19
D gene: NA
clone size: once
J gene: TRBJ2-5
CDR3 protein: CASRGAARETQYF
CDR3 DNA: TGTGCCAGTAGGGGGGCAGCGCGGGAGACCCAGTACTTC

V gene: TRBV19
D gene: NA
clone size: NA
J gene: TRBJ1-4
CDR3 protein: CASSPDISVKLFF
CDR3 DNA: TGTGCCAGTAGTCCCGATATCTCGGTGAAACTGTTTTTT

V gene: TRBV5-6
D gene: TRBD1
clone size: few
J gene: TRBJ1-5
CDR3 protein: CASSLRTGTSNQPQHF
CDR3 DNA: TGTGCCAGCAGCTTACGGACAGGTACTAGCAATCAGCCCCAGCATTTT

V gene: TRBV19
D gene: NA
clone size: few
J gene: TRBJ2-7
CDR3 protein: CASSDRPYEQYF
CDR3 DNA: TGTGCCAGTAGTGACAGGCCCTACGAGCAGTACTTC

V gene: TRBV5-1
D gene: TRBD2
clone size: NA
J gene: TRBJ2-1
CDR3 protein: CASSSSGPSYNEQFF
CDR3 DNA: TGCGCCAGCAGCTCTAGCGGCCCATCCTACAATGAGCAGTTCTTC

V gene: TRBV15
D gene: TRBD1
clone size: NA
J gene: TRBJ1-4
CDR3 protein: CATSAGQGHSKLFF
CDR3 DNA: TGTGCCACCTCAGCGGGACAGGGACACTCGAAACTGTTTTTT

V gene: TRBV28
D gene: TRBD1
clone size: NA
J gene: TRBJ1-1
CDR3 protein: CASSPDRGLNTEAFF
CDR3 DNA: TGTGCCAGCAGCCCGGACAGGGGGCTGAACACTGAAGCTTTCTTT

V gene: TRBV10-3
D gene: TRBD2
clone size: NA
J gene: TRBJ2-3
CDR3 protein: CAISESTSGRGDTQYF
CDR3 DNA: TGTGCCATCAGTGAGTCAACTAGCGGGAGGGGAGATACGCAGTATTTT

V gene: TRBV2
D gene: TRBD2
clone size: many
J gene: TRBJ2-7
CDR3 protein: CASRGLAGSYEQYF
CDR3 DNA: TGTGCCAGCAGGGGACTAGCGGGTTCCTACGAGCAGTACTTC

V gene: TRBV28
D gene: TRBD1
clone size: NA
J gene: TRBJ1-2
CDR3 protein: CASRWDRVNYGYTF
CDR3 DNA: TGTGCCAGCAGATGGGACAGGGTTAACTATGGCTACACCTTC

V gene: TRBV29-1
D gene: TRBD1
clone size: NA
J gene: TRBJ2-3
CDR3 protein: CSVGGQGASSGSNTDTQYF
CDR3 DNA: TGCAGCGTTGGGGGACAGGGGGCGTCTAGCGGGTCAAACACAGATACGCAGTATTTT

V gene: TRBV19
D gene: NA
clone size: NA
J gene: TRBJ1-5
CDR3 protein: CASPGHPSNQPQHF
CDR3 DNA: TGTGCCAGCCCGGGACACCCTAGCAATCAGCCCCAGCATTTT

V gene: TRBV19
D gene: NA
clone size: NA
J gene: TRBJ2-5
CDR3 protein: CASSIVGAVQETQYF
CDR3 DNA: TGTGCCAGTAGTATAGTAGGGGCAGTCCAAGAGACCCAGTACTTC

V gene: TRBV27
D gene: NA
clone size: NA
J gene: TRBJ1-5
CDR3 protein: CASTDLQGFGNQPQHF
CDR3 DNA: TGTGCCAGCACCGATTTACAGGGCTTCGGGAATCAGCCCCAGCATTTT